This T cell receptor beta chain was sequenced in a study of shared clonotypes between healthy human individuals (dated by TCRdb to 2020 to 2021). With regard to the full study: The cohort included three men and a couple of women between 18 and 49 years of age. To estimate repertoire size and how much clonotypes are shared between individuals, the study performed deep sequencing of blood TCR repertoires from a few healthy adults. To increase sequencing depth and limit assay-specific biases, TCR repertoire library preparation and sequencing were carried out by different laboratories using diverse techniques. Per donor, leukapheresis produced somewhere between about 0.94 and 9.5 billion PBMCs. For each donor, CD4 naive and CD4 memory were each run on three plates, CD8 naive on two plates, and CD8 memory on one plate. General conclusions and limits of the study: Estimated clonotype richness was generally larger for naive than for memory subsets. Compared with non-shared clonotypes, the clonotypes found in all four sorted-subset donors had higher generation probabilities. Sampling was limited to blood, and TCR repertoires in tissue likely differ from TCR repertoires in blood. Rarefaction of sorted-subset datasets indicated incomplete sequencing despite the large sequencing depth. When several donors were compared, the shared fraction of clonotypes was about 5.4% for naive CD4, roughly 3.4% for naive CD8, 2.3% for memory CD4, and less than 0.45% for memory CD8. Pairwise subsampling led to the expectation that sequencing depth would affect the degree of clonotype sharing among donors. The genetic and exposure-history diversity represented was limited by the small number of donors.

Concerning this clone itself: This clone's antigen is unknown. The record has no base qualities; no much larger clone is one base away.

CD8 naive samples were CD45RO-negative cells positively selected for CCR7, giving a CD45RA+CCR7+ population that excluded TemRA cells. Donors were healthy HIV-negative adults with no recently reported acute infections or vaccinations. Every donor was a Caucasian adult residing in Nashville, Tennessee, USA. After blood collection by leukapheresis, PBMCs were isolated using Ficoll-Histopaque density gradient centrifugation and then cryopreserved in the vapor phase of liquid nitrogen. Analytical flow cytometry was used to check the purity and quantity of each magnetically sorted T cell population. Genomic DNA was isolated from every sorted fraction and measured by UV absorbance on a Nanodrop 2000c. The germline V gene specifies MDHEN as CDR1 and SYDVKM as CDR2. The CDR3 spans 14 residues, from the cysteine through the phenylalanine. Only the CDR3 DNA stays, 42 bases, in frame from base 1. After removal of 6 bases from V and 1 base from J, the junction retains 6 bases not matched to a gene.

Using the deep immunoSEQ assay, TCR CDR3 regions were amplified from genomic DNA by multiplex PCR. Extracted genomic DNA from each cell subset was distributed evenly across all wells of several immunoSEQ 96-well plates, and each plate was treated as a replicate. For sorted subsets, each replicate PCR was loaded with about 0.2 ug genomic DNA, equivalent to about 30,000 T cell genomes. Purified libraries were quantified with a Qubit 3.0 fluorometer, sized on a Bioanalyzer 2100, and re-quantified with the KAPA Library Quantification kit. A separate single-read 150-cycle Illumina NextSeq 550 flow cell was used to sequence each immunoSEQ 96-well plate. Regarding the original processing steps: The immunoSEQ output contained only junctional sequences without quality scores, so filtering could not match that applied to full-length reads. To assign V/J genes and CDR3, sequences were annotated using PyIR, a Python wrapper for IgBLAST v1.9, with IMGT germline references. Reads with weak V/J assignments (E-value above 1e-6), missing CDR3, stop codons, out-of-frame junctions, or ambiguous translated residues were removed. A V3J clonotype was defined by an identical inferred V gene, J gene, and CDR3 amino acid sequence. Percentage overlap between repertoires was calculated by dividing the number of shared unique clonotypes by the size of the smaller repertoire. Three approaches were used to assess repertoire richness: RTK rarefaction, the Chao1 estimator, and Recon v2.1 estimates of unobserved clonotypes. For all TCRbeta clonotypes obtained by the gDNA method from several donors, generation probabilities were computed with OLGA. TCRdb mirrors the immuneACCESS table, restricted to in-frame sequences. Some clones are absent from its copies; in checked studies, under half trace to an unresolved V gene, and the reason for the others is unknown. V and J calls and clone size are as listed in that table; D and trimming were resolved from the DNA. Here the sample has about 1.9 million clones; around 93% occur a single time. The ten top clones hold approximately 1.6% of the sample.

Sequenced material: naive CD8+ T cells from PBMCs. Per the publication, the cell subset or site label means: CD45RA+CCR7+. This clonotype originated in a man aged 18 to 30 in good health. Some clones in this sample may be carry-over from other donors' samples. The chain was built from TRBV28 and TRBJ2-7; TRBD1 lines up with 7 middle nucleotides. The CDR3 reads CASRERQGSYEQYF. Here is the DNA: TGTGCCAGCAGGGAAAGACAGGGATCCTACGAGCAGTACTTC.